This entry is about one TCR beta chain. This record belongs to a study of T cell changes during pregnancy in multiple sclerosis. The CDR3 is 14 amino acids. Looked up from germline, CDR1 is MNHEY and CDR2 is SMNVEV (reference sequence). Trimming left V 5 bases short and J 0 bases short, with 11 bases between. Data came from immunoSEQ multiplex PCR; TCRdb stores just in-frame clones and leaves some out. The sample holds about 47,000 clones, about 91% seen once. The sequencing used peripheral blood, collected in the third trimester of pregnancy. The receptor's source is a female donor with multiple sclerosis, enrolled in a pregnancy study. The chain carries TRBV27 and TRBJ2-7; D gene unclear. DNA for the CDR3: TGTGCCAGCAGTCCCCAACAGAGCTCCTACGAGCAGTACTTC. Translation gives CASSPQQSSYEQYF.